The 21 T cell receptor beta chains given below trace back to one sample, sequenced in a study of spatial heterogeneity in lung cancer. Described time point: sample taken at primary tumor resection. MiXCR was run by TCRdb on the 5' RACE reads, yielding one entry per CDR3 protein. Among 6,000 or so distinct CDR3 sequences listed, around 13% were seen once. The material sequenced was lung tissue, taken at surgery. Receptor source: a human donor with early-stage non-small cell lung cancer.

In this sample, this clonotype turned up many times. A library made for alpha chains picked up this beta chain off target, so its size means little. This chain joins TRBV29-1 and TRBJ2-7; D is possibly TRBD2 (6 bases). The CDR3 loop spans 12 amino acids. Trimming removed 7 bases at V and 0 bases at J, with 10 bases between. Germline loops: CDR1 SQVTM, CDR2 ANQGSEA. Written as DNA, the CDR3 is TGCAGCGCACTGGGACTCTCCTACGAGCAGTACTTC. Protein product: CSALGLSYEQYF.

This clonotype showed up many times. In a library made to pick up alpha chains, this beta chain is a stray read with a size that means little. V is TRBV6-4 and J is TRBJ2-2; no clear D. The CDR3 runs to 14 residues. CDR1 is MRHNA and CDR2 is SNTAGT in the germline V gene. V lost 8 bases and J 4 bases, leaving 14 bases between the germline ends. CDR3 sequence reads: CASAASPGTGELFF. CDR3 DNA sequence: TGTGCCAGCGCAGCTAGTCCTGGCACCGGGGAGCTGTTTTTT.

About this clonotype itself: This beta chain is a stray sequence in a library constructed for alpha chains; its clone size is not meaningful. J is TRBJ2-4 and V is TRBV6-2 or TRBV6-3, with D perhaps given as TRBD1 or TRBD2 (5 bases each). Between the trimmed V and J ends, which lost 7 bases and 9 bases, there was a span of 16 bases. The CDR3 is 13 amino acids. Germline values: CDR1 MNHEY, CDR2 SVGEGT. CDR3 amino acids: CASKRGPEGIQYF. CDR3 in DNA: TGTGCCAGCAAGAGGGGACCCGAGGGCATTCAGTACTTC.

As regards this clonotype: The library was prepared for alpha chains; this beta chain is a stray read, so its frequency means little. The chain is built from TRBV29-1 and TRBJ1-2; D remains unclear. Between the trimmed V and J ends, which lost 6 bases and 2 bases, there was a span of 10 bases. CDR3 size: 12 residues. CDR1 is SQVTM and CDR2 is ANQGSEA in the germline V gene. CDR3 bases: TGCAGCGTCCAGGACGGCAACTATGGCTACACCTTC. Translating it yields CSVQDGNYGYTF.

Details on this clonotype: Found in a library prepared for alpha chains, this beta chain is an off-target read, and its abundance has little meaning. V usage is TRBV12-3 or TRBV12-4 and J usage is TRBJ2-1; TRBD2 matches at 12 bases. The CDR3 runs to 16 residues. The trim removed 6 bases at V and 2 bases at J, leaving 5 bases unmatched. CDR3 sequence (DNA): TGTGCCAGCAGCCTAGGACTAGCGGGGCCCTACAATGAGCAGTTCTTC. Amino acid sequence: CASSLGLAGPYNEQFF.

This clonotype was recorded at least ten times. This beta chain is off target for a library built for alpha chains, so its abundance means little. This chain uses TRBV6-6 with TRBJ2-1; D is possibly TRBD1 or TRBD2 (5 bases each). With 5 bases removed from V and 9 bases from J, the gap between germline ends came to 14 bases. This CDR3 has 13 amino acids. Germline V lookup: CDR1 MNHNY, CDR2 SVGAGI (reference sequence). The CDR3 coding sequence is TGTGCCAGCAGTCCCGGGACCCGGGGTGAGCAGTTCTTC. Translated: CASSPGTRGEQFF.

This clonotype was counted ten times or more. Because this beta chain is a stray read in a library intended to capture alpha chains, its abundance should not be given much weight. V and J are TRBV20-1 and TRBJ1-6, with 8 bases lining up with TRBD1. The V segment lost 0 bases and the J segment 6 bases; nucleotides outside the gene matches: 4. This CDR3 comprises 15 residues. Germline-derived CDR1 and CDR2 are DFQATT and SNEGSKA (reference sequence). The CDR3 reads CSARELQGVNSPLHF. CDR3 in DNA: TGCAGTGCTAGAGAATTACAGGGGGTTAATTCACCCCTCCACTTT.

This clonotype is medium-sized. This beta chain turned up in a library designed for alpha chains; as an off-target read, its abundance says little. This chain connects TRBV12-3 or TRBV12-4 to TRBJ1-1, with D perhaps matching TRBD1 (5 bases). Trimming stripped 8 bases from V and 5 bases from J, with 18 bases between. This CDR3 contains 14 residues. CDR3 protein: CASCSTVLRTEAFF. For the CDR3, the DNA is TGTGCCAGCTGCTCGACAGTTCTGAGGACTGAAGCTTTCTTT.

As to this clonotype: The library was designed around alpha chains, so this beta chain is a stray read whose abundance carries little weight. V usage is TRBV27 and J usage is TRBJ2-7, with 10 nucleotides matching TRBD1. J gave up 6 bases and V 5 bases, and 7 bases lay outside the gene matches. Germline CDR1 and CDR2: MNHEY and SMNVEV (reference sequence). There are 14 residues in the CDR3. CDR3 DNA: TGTGCCAGCAGTGTAGGACAGGGGGAAGGCGAGCAGTACTTC. This translates into CASSVGQGEGEQYF.

This clonotype was detected many times. A library prepared for alpha chains yielded this beta chain as an off-target read; its size is of little meaning. This chain joins TRBV20-1 and TRBJ2-1; 13 positions agree with TRBD2. Germline-derived CDR1 and CDR2 are DFQATT and SNEGSKA (reference sequence). V shed 6 bases, J shed 6 bases, and the junction held 11 bases outside the gene matches. CDR3 length: 16 amino acids. This chain's CDR3 is CSALPEGLAGINEQFF. The CDR3 coding sequence is TGCAGTGCCCTCCCAGAGGGACTAGCGGGAATCAATGAGCAGTTCTTC.

This clonotype is medium-sized by share. This beta chain is a stray sequence in a library constructed for alpha chains; its clone size is not meaningful. The chain couples TRBV6-5 to TRBJ1-1; D is ambiguous. The germline V gene has CDR1 MNHEY and CDR2 SVGAGI. Deletions cut 4 bases from V and 3 bases from J, with 9 bases between. The CDR3 extends over 13 amino acids. CDR3 residues: CASSLTMDTEAFF. CDR3 DNA sequence: TGTGCCAGCAGTTTGACAATGGACACTGAAGCTTTCTTT.

This clonotype is classed as medium-sized (0.01 to 0.1%). This beta chain is a stray read from a library made for alpha chains; its abundance is not meaningful. V usage is TRBV20-1 and J usage is TRBJ1-6, with unresolved D. Deletions cut 3 bases from V and 3 bases from J, with 18 bases between. CDR3 length equals 17 residues. CDR1 and CDR2 (germline): DFQATT, SNEGSKA (reference sequence). CDR3 nucleotides: TGCAGTGCTAGGCCGGCCGATCACAGACTCTATAATTCACCCCTCCACTTT. This gives the protein CSARPADHRLYNSPLHF.

This clonotype appeared many times. As an off-target read in a library built for alpha chains, this beta chain has a frequency of little significance. The chain joins TRBV6-5 to TRBJ1-2, with 7 nucleotides matching TRBD1. The CDR3 length is 14 residues. Germline CDR1 MNHEY, CDR2 SVGAGI. The junction had 5 bases not matched to a gene; V was cut back by 0 bases and J by 7 bases. Written as DNA, the CDR3 is TGTGCCAGCAGTTACTCGACAGGGATCGCTGGCTACACCTTC. Amino acid sequence: CASSYSTGIAGYTF.

Only one count was recorded for this clonotype. Since it is a stray read in a library aimed at alpha chains, this beta chain has a size that is not meaningful. The V gene is TRBV7-9, the J gene TRBJ2-5; 7 nucleotides align to TRBD1. Looked up from germline, CDR1 is SEHNR and CDR2 is FQNEAQ (reference sequence). The CDR3 spans 15 residues. V shed 5 bases and J 3 bases; nucleotides not matched to a gene: 9. For the CDR3, the DNA is TGTGCCAGCAGCCTGTTACAGGGGCGTAAAGAGACCCAGTACTTC. Residues: CASSLLQGRKETQYF.

Ten or more counts support this clonotype. This beta chain lies outside the target of a library built for alpha chains; its clone size means little. V and J are TRBV12-3 or TRBV12-4 and TRBJ2-3, with 7 bases aligning to TRBD2. The CDR3 is made up of 16 amino acids. Unmatched junction bases numbered 11, after V lost 6 bases and J lost 2 bases. The CDR3 here is CASSPGPSGHTDTQYF. The CDR3 DNA is TGTGCCAGCAGCCCCGGGCCTAGCGGCCACACAGATACGCAGTATTTT.

With respect to this clonotype: This beta chain represents an off-target read in a library built for alpha chains; its size is of limited meaning. The rearrangement links TRBV4-1 to TRBJ1-5; tentatively, D is TRBD1 (6 bases). Trimming took 0 bases from V and 7 from J, leaving 10 bases between them. The length of the CDR3 is 14 residues. Germline CDR1 reads MGHRA; CDR2 reads YSYEKL. The CDR3: CASSQDVGAQPQHF. CDR3 DNA: TGCGCCAGCAGCCAAGATGTGGGGGCCCAGCCCCAGCATTTT.

This clonotype was recorded at least ten times. A library made for alpha chains picked up this beta chain off target, so its size means little. The CDR3 protein is CASSLGWGLAASYEQYF. Here the CDR3 DNA reads TGTGCCAGCAGTCTCGGTTGGGGACTAGCGGCCTCCTACGAGCAGTACTTC. J is TRBJ2-7 and V is TRBV27; the match to TRBD2 covers 11 bases. The CDR3 covers 17 residues. Germline V gene data show CDR1 as MNHEY and CDR2 as SMNVEV (reference sequence). The trim removed 5 bases at V and 0 bases at J, leaving 9 bases unmatched.

This clonotype was detected many times. A library prepared for alpha chains yielded this beta chain as an off-target read; its size is of little meaning. The genes are TRBV7-2 and TRBJ1-4; no clear D. CDR1 SGHTA and CDR2 FQGNSA come from the germline V gene. Deletions cut 2 bases from V and 10 bases from J, with 11 bases between. This CDR3 spans 13 amino acids. The chain's CDR3 is CASSLLRSGKLFF. DNA for the CDR3: TGTGCCAGCAGCTTATTGCGTAGCGGAAAACTGTTTTTT.

This clonotype is medium-sized in the sample. This beta chain came through as a stray read in a library set up for alpha chains, and its size says little. The V call is TRBV11-3, the J call TRBJ2-4; D remains unclear. The CDR3 is 13 residues long. Trimming took 0 bases from V and 7 from J, leaving 7 bases between them. Germline assignment: CDR1 SGHNT and CDR2 YENEEA. The CDR3 sequence: CASSLDMRNIQYF. The CDR3 coding sequence is TGTGCCAGCAGCTTAGACATGAGGAACATTCAGTACTTC. Supplemented by reference TRBV11-3 and TRBJ2-4, the full variable domain reads EAGVVQSPRYKIIEKKQPVAFWCNPISGHNTLYWYLQNLGQGPELLIRYENEEAVDDSQLPKDRFSAERLKGVDSTLKIQPAELGDSAVYLCASSLDMRNIQYFGAGTRLSVL.

On this clonotype: This beta chain is a stray read from a library made for alpha chains; its abundance is not meaningful. This chain links TRBV5-1 with TRBJ1-3; 10 bases map to TRBD1. This CDR3 has 17 amino acids. Germline trimming cut 1 base from V and 4 bases from J; bases unmatched to any gene: 8. The germline CDR1 and CDR2 sequences are SGHRS and YFSETQ. CDR3 coding DNA: TGCGCCAGCAGCTTGCTGATGGGACAGGGGTCGGGAAACACCATATATTTT. Translated, it gives CASSLLMGQGSGNTIYF. Looking up the rest from reference TRBV5-1 and TRBJ1-3 gives the full variable domain: KAGVTQTPRYLIKTRGQQVTLSCSPISGHRSVSWYQQTPGQGLQFLFEYFSETQRNKGNFPGRFSGRQFSNSRSEMNVSTLELGDSALYLCASSLLMGQGSGNTIYFGEGSWLTVV.

This clonotype is medium-sized in the sample. As an off-target read in a library built for alpha chains, this beta chain has a frequency of little significance. The V call is TRBV19, the J call TRBJ2-7, with D possibly matching TRBD1 (5 bases). This CDR3 is built from 15 residues. V dropped 7 bases and J dropped 2 bases, with 18 bases sitting between them. The V gene's germline CDR1 is LNHDA and CDR2 SQIVND (reference sequence). The CDR3, as DNA: TGTGCCAGTATTGGGGCCAGAATGGGTACCTACGAGCAGTACTTC. This sequence encodes CASIGARMGTYEQYF.